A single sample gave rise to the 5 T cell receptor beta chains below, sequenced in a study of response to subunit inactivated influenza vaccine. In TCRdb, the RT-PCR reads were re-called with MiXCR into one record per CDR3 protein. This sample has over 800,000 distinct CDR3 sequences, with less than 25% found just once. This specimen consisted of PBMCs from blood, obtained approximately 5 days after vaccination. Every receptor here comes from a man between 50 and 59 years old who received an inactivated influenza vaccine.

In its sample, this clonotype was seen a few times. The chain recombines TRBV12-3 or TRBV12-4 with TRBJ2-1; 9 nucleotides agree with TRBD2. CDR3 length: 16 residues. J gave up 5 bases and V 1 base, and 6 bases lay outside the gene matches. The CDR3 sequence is CASSLVAGGPDNEQFF. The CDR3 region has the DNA TGTGCCAGCAGTTTAGTGGCGGGAGGGCCAGACAATGAGCAGTTCTTC.

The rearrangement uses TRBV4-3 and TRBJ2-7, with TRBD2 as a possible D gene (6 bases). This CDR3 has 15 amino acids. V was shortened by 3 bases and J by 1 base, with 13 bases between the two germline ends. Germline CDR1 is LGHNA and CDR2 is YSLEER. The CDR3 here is CASSQGLLGSYEQYF. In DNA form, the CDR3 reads TGCGCCAGCAGCCAGGGACTCCTTGGGTCCTACGAGCAGTACTTC.

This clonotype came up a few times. The CDR3 region has the DNA TGTGCCAGCAGTGAGGTCAGACTAAGCACAGATACGCAGTATTTT. The encoded protein is CASSEVRLSTDTQYF. The V and J genes are TRBV2 and TRBJ2-3, with D perhaps matching TRBD2 (5 bases). Germline CDR1 is SNHLY and CDR2 is FYNNEI. This CDR3 has 15 amino acids. The V end was cut by 3 bases, the J end by 0 bases, with 10 bases between.

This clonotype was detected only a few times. The DNA for the CDR3 is TGTGCCACCAGTCGTACAGGTGATGAAAAACTGTTTTTT. Encoded protein: CATSRTGDEKLFF. The chain carries TRBV24-1 and TRBJ1-4; weak D call: TRBD1 (5 bases). The CDR3 covers 13 residues. Between the trimmed V and J ends, which lost 6 bases and 6 bases, there was a span of 10 bases. The germline V gene has CDR1 KGHDR and CDR2 SFDVKD.

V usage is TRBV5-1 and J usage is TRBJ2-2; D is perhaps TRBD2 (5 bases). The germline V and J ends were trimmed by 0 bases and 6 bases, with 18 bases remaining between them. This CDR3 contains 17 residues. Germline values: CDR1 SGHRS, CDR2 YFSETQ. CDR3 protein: CASSLVVGRGLPGELFF. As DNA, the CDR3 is TGCGCCAGCAGCTTGGTTGTGGGTCGCGGGTTGCCCGGGGAGCTGTTTTTT.